The 23 T cell receptor beta chains presented below share a single source sample, sequenced in a study of blood T cell repertoires in COVID-19 (dated by TCRdb to the early 2020s). Library construction relied on the immunoSEQ multiplex PCR assay. As stored in TCRdb, this immuneACCESS dataset retains in-frame rearrangements with V and J assigned. A fraction of the clones does not appear; measured against another copy, unresolved V genes explain less than half of the discrepancy, and the remainder lacks a known reason. The sample table shows about 80,000 clones, and around 85% are seen once. The top ten constitute more than 9.5% of the sample. Sample: peripheral blood. The receptors shown here come from a man over 45 with COVID-19, enrolled during active disease.

The rearrangement uses TRBV12-3 or TRBV12-4 and TRBJ2-1; tentatively, D is TRBD1 (5 bases). This CDR3 is 13 amino acids long. With 3 bases removed from V and 9 bases from J, the gap between germline ends came to 12 bases. The CDR3 loop reads CASSLAQGREQFF. The CDR3 DNA is TGTGCCAGCAGTTTGGCGCAGGGCCGTGAGCAGTTCTTC.

V and J are TRBV4-1 and TRBJ1-4; 7 positions agree with TRBD1. The CDR3 extends over 14 amino acids. Looked up from germline, CDR1 is MGHRA and CDR2 is YSYEKL. The ends lost 4 bases at V and 7 bases at J; junction bases unmatched: 6. The DNA for the CDR3 is TGCGCCAGCAGCCCGGGACAGAGGGGTGAAAAACTGTTTTTT. This encodes CASSPGQRGEKLFF.

The chain couples TRBV6-2 or TRBV6-3 to TRBJ2-7; tentatively, D is TRBD1 (5 bases). The CDR3 totals 15 residues. V gave up 3 bases and J gave up 3 bases, with 15 bases separating them. The V gene's germline CDR1 is MNHEY and CDR2 SVGEGT. The CDR3 here is CASSYVQGTFYEQYF. As DNA, the CDR3 is TGTGCCAGCAGTTATGTTCAGGGAACTTTCTACGAGCAGTACTTC.

This chain links TRBV5-4 with TRBJ2-7; TRBD1 aligns across 11 bases. CDR3 length equals 15 residues. The trim removed 4 bases at V and 4 bases at J, leaving 7 bases unmatched. Per germline, CDR1 SGHNT and CDR2 YYREEE (reference sequence). The CDR3 nucleotides are TGTGCCAGCAGCAGGGGACAGGGGGAGGTATACGAGCAGTACTTC. It is translated as CASSRGQGEVYEQYF.

The J gene is TRBJ2-3, the V gene TRBV7-9; 14 bases align to TRBD2. The germline gives CDR1 SEHNR, CDR2 FQNEAQ (reference sequence). V lost 5 bases to trimming and J lost 4 bases; unmatched junction nucleotides: 5. The CDR3 is 16 residues long. The CDR3 region has the DNA TGTGCCAGCAGCAAGACTAGCGGGAGGGTCCCAGATACGCAGTATTTT. Its translation: CASSKTSGRVPDTQYF.

This chain joins TRBV7-9 and TRBJ2-5; 9 nucleotides match TRBD1. The CDR3 extends over 14 amino acids. V trimming: 4 bases; J trimming: 3 bases; junction bases outside the gene matches: 3. The V gene's germline CDR1 is SEHNR and CDR2 FQNEAQ (reference sequence). The CDR3 nucleotides read TGTGCCAGCAGCTACAGGGGGCTAAAAGAGACCCAGTACTTC. Its translation is CASSYRGLKETQYF. The variable domain in full, completed from reference TRBV7-9 and TRBJ2-5, reads DTGVSQNPRHKITKRGQNVTFRCDPISEHNRLYWYRQTLGQGPEFLTYFQNEAQLEKSRLLSDRFSAERPKGSFSTLEIQRTEQGDSAMYLCASSYRGLKETQYFGPGTRLLVL.

The genes are TRBV4-1 and TRBJ2-7; TRBD1 agrees at 10 bases. The CDR3 is 16 residues long. In germline, CDR1 is MGHRA, CDR2 YSYEKL. The ends lost 6 bases at V and 3 bases at J; junction bases unmatched: 11. In DNA, the CDR3 is TGCGCCAGCAGGTCGTACTTGGGACAGGGGTTCTACGAGCAGTACTTC. Translated, it gives CASRSYLGQGFYEQYF.

The CDR3 protein is CASSRTGDFGYTF. DNA of the CDR3: TGCGCCAGCAGCCGGACTGGGGATTTTGGCTACACCTTC. The chain has TRBV5-1 and TRBJ1-2; D is ambiguous. Germline V CDR1 and CDR2: SGHRS, YFSETQ. CDR3 length: 13 residues. The germline V and J ends were trimmed by 4 bases and 7 bases, with 14 bases remaining between them.

Turning to this clone: Germline is not matched at one junction end, which may reflect a read error. The rearrangement uses TRBV7-7 and TRBJ1-5; 10 bases are shared with TRBD1. This CDR3 has 15 amino acids. Germline V CDR1 and CDR2: SSHAT, FNYEAQ (reference sequence). The CDR3 loop reads CASSLGTGAHQPQHF. CDR3 bases: TGTGCTAGCAGCTTAGGGACAGGGGCTCATCAGCCCCAGCATTTT.

V and J are TRBV11-3 and TRBJ2-1, with 7 bases lining up with TRBD2. The CDR3 covers 17 residues. In germline, CDR1 is SGHNT, CDR2 YENEEA. J was trimmed by 6 bases and V by 1 base; bases with no gene match: 12. The CDR3 protein is CASSLALTREEGNEQFF. CDR3 DNA: TGTGCCAGCAGCTTAGCACTAACCCGGGAGGAGGGCAATGAGCAGTTCTTC.

The CDR3 sequence: CASSRQGLGAFF. CDR3 DNA: TGTGCCAGCAGTCGACAGGGCTTGGGAGCTTTCTTT. This chain connects TRBV28 to TRBJ1-1; 7 positions match TRBD1. The CDR3 totals 12 residues. Trimming removed 5 bases from V and 10 bases from J; junction bases left unmatched: 7. The V gene's germline CDR1 is MDHEN and CDR2 SYDVKM. Supplemented by reference TRBV28 and TRBJ1-1, the full variable domain reads DVKVTQSSRYLVKRTGEKVFLECVQDMDHENMFWYRQDPGLGLRLIYFSYDVKMKEKGDIPEGYSVSREKKERFSLILESASTNQTSMYLCASSRQGLGAFFGQGTRLTVV.

Relative to its sample, this clone is medium-sized. V and J are TRBV6-5 and TRBJ1-6, with D tentatively TRBD1 (5 bases). Per germline, CDR1 MNHEY and CDR2 SVGAGI. Trimming pared 6 bases from V and 10 bases from J, leaving 13 bases between. This CDR3 spans 13 amino acids. The CDR3: CASSGRVDSPLHF. CDR3 nucleotides: TGTGCCAGCAGCGGCAGGGTTGACTCACCCCTCCACTTT.

V and J are TRBV6-2 or TRBV6-3 and TRBJ1-1, with D perhaps matching TRBD1 (5 bases). The CDR3 consists of 13 residues. V lost 5 bases, J lost 4 bases, and 11 bases lay in between. Per germline, CDR1 MNHEY and CDR2 SVGEGT. DNA for the CDR3: TGTGCCAGCAGTACAGTTAGGGGCACTGAAGCTTTCTTT. It yields the protein CASSTVRGTEAFF.

The chain combines TRBV27 with TRBJ1-1, with D possibly being TRBD1 (6 bases). The CDR3 length is 14 residues. The germline gives CDR1 MNHEY, CDR2 SMNVEV (reference sequence). V shed 4 bases and J shed 3 bases, with 12 bases lying between them. The CDR3 region has the DNA TGTGCCAGCAGTTCAGGGGTTCGGGACACTGAAGCTTTCTTT. This encodes CASSSGVRDTEAFF.

The chain recombines TRBV5-1 with TRBJ2-7; D gene ambiguous. The CDR3 is made up of 12 amino acids. Germline CDR1 and CDR2: SGHRS and YFSETQ. Deletions cut 2 bases from V and 2 bases from J, with 5 bases between. CDR3 nucleotide sequence: TGCGCCAGCAGCTTACCAGCCTACGAGCAGTACTTC. Translating gives CASSLPAYEQYF.

The count of this clone is one. The chain uses TRBV5-4 and TRBJ2-7; 14 nucleotides line up with TRBD2. Germline lookup yields CDR1 SGHNT and CDR2 YYREEE (reference sequence). The CDR3 is 15 amino acids. The V and J ends lost 4 bases and 6 bases, in that order; junction bases with no gene match: 6. The CDR3 loop reads CASSPTSGRAGEQYF. As DNA, the CDR3 is TGTGCCAGCAGCCCGACTAGCGGGAGGGCCGGCGAGCAGTACTTC.

The chain employs TRBV3-1 (or the pseudogene TRBV3-2) and TRBJ2-5, with a tentative D call TRBD2 (6 bases). Germline V lookup: CDR1 LGHDT, CDR2 YNNKEL (reference sequence). The CDR3 consists of 16 residues. V gave up 4 bases and J gave up 5 bases, with 20 bases separating them. The CDR3 DNA follows: TGTGCCAGCAGCCCACCCCGGGGGATCCGAAGGGAGACCCAGTACTTC. Translation gives CASSPPRGIRRETQYF.

The chain links TRBV5-1 to TRBJ2-7; D remains ambiguous. This CDR3 region has 13 residues. Germline V CDR1 and CDR2: SGHRS, YFSETQ. V was clipped by 3 bases and J by 6 bases, with 13 bases between them. This CDR3 reads CASSYSGSLEQYF. The CDR3, as DNA: TGCGCCAGCAGCTATTCCGGGTCCCTCGAGCAGTACTTC.

V gene TRBV2 combines with J gene TRBJ1-1; maybe TRBD1 (5 bases). V dropped 2 bases and J dropped 4 bases, with 11 bases sitting between them. This CDR3 is 14 amino acids long. In germline, CDR1 is SNHLY, CDR2 FYNNEI. The CDR3 DNA reads TGTGCCAGCAGTGAATCTAGGGGTATCACTGAAGCTTTCTTT. This encodes CASSESRGITEAFF.

This clone was seen a handful of times. This chain links TRBV29-1 with TRBJ1-1; 12 bases are shared with TRBD1. CDR3 length equals 15 residues. The germline CDR1 and CDR2 sequences are SQVTM and ANQGSEA. V dropped 7 bases and J dropped 5; count of bases not matched to a gene: 11. CDR3 in DNA: TGCAGCGGAAGGGGACAGGGGGCTCGTCGGACTGAAGCTTTCTTT. This codes for CSGRGQGARRTEAFF.

The chain couples TRBV19 to TRBJ2-7, with D unclear. The CDR3 runs 13 residues. Trimming shortened V by 5 bases and J by 1 base, and 9 bases separated the two germline ends. From germline, CDR1 is LNHDA and CDR2 SQIVND (reference sequence). The CDR3 region has the DNA TGTGCCAGTAGTTTGTCAAATTCCTACGAGCAGTACTTC. Encoded protein: CASSLSNSYEQYF.

To note about this clone: Because the CDR3's place on the DNA is in doubt, the DNA is left out and the CDR3 is given as listed by TCRdb. The genes are TRBV28 and TRBJ1-2; the D call in the table, TRBD1, was not verified against the DNA. Looked up from germline, CDR1 is MDHEN and CDR2 is SYDVKM. The CDR3 adds up to 15 amino acids, both ends counted. The CDR3: CASSSSGQGSYGYTF.

V usage is TRBV19 and J usage is TRBJ1-1; D uncertain. The CDR3 runs 14 residues. Germline CDR1 is LNHDA and CDR2 is SQIVND (reference sequence). V was cut by 3 bases and J by 5 bases, with 13 bases left in between. CDR3: CASSIQVGRTEAFF. The DNA for the CDR3 is TGTGCCAGTAGTATTCAAGTTGGTCGGACTGAAGCTTTCTTT.